This T cell receptor beta chain is from a study of regulatory T cells in long-lasting Graves disease. Turning to the study itself: Prior antithyroid drug treatment in newly diagnosed Graves' patients lasted under 3 months.

This sample's time point: newly diagnosed GD, antithyroid drugs for less than 3 months. With RNA extracted from PBMCs as input, the TCR library was made. American Thyroid Association guidelines defined Graves' disease diagnosis. Nine milliliters of peripheral blood went into EDTA tubes. The authors built TCR beta libraries using iRepertoire HTBI primers and Arm-PCR of CDR3 regions. Using its own MiXCR run on the multiplex PCR reads, TCRdb lists one record per CDR3 protein. The data hold more than 300,000 distinct CDR3 sequences, with around 15% observed a single time. The CDR3 consists of 15 residues. The germline V gene encodes CDR1 SGDLS and CDR2 YYNGEE. The junction had 11 bases not matched to a gene; V was cut back by 4 bases and J by 8 bases. The data also belong to a second study, concerning T cells in Graves' hyperthyroidism and ophthalmopathy. That source notes: Most thyroid clonotypes expanded above 0.001 appeared in blood too.

J is TRBJ1-4 and V is TRBV9; 7 nucleotides agree with TRBD1. The receptor comes from a young woman with Graves disease. Sequencing was performed on peripheral blood mononuclear cells (PBMCs), taken at new diagnosis, from a patient treated with antithyroid drugs. For the CDR3, the DNA is TGTGCCAGCAGCTCCTGGGGACAGCCTGGGGAAAAACTGTTTTTT. It is translated as CASSSWGQPGEKLFF.